This T cell receptor (beta chain) was sequenced in a study of regulatory T cells in long-lasting Graves disease. General study findings and limits: Patients whose Graves' disease persisted exhibited lower TCR diversity than those newly diagnosed. Accuracy was possibly reduced by small sample size.

Arm-PCR of CDR3 regions and iRepertoire HTBI primers were used to build TCR beta libraries. Each CDR3 protein gets one entry after TCRdb re-called the multiplex PCR reads with MiXCR. The data contain about 430,000 distinct CDR3 sequences, 21% of them seen just once; the ten biggest clones take up roughly an eighth. Germline V CDR1 and CDR2: SEHNR, FQNEAQ (reference sequence). V shed 5 bases and J 2 bases; nucleotides not matched to a gene: 4. The CDR3 is 14 residues long. Noted time point: persistent/refractory GD, antithyroid drugs over 5 years with positive TRAb. With RNA extracted from PBMCs as input, the TCR library was made. Of note for this clonotype: Its antigen is not identified.

This chain uses TRBV7-9 with TRBJ2-7, with 9 bases fitting TRBD1. The clonotype was recovered from a female donor with Graves disease. The sample in question was peripheral blood mononuclear cells (PBMCs), obtained when the disease was refractory, from a patient treated with antithyroid drugs. The CDR3 DNA sequence: TGTGCCAGCAGCCGGGACAGGGAAACCTACGAGCAGTACTTC. It translates to CASSRDRETYEQYF. The whole variable domain, remainder taken from reference TRBV7-9 and TRBJ2-7, is DTGVSQNPRHKITKRGQNVTFRCDPISEHNRLYWYRQTLGQGPEFLTYFQNEAQLEKSRLLSDRFSAERPKGSFSTLEIQRTEQGDSAMYLCASSRDRETYEQYFGPGTRLTVT.